This TCR beta chain was captured in a study of blood T cell repertoires in COVID-19. The CDR3 is 13 amino acids. V was clipped by 8 bases and J by 10 bases, with 18 bases between them. Profiling relied on immunoSEQ multiplex PCR, and the TCRdb table lists in-frame clones only, not all of them. This table holds 60,000 to 75,000 clones, around 85% found once. The sample taken for sequencing was peripheral blood. The V gene is TRBV12-3 or TRBV12-4, the J gene TRBJ1-3, with a possible D match to TRBD1 (6 bases). The TCR comes from a woman in her 70s with acute or convalescent COVID-19. Here the CDR3 DNA reads TGTGCCAGCGGACGGACAGACTCGAGGACCATATATTTT. Amino acid sequence: CASGRTDSRTIYF.